This T cell receptor (beta chain) is drawn from a study of blood T cells in healthy people across ages. Study observations and caveats: Greater diversity and more naive CD4+ cells were seen in long-lived donors than in aged donors.

A J-beta primer mix and a sample-barcoded 5' primer were used in a second PCR of roughly 6 to 11 cycles. Each cDNA molecule carried a tag from a template-switch adaptor that contained 12 random nucleotides. TCRdb reanalysed the 5' RACE reads using MiXCR and keeps one entry per CDR3 protein. The sample shows 650,000 to 1,000,000 distinct CDR3 sequences, around 36% of them seen only once. This clonotype was found once. The target antigen is unknown. The CDR3 sequence is 16 residues long. Germline CDR1 and CDR2: SGHTA and FQGNSA. V shed 5 bases and J shed 0 bases, with 11 bases lying between them. Total RNA was isolated from each sample in quantities of at least 5 micrograms.

V usage is TRBV7-2 and J usage is TRBJ1-6, with D hard to call. The sequenced sample was blood. The source of this sequence is a man between 18 and 35 years old in good health. The CDR3 region is CASSPEAFSYNSPLHF. DNA of the CDR3: TGTGCCAGCAGCCCCGAGGCCTTCTCCTATAATTCACCCCTCCACTTT.